The 13 T cell receptor beta chains listed next were all sequenced from one sample in a study of CD8+ T cells in alopecia areata. Extraction and reverse transcription of RNA yielded cDNA as the sequencing template. Sequencing was performed with immunoSEQ multiplex PCR; in TCRdb, only in-frame clones are kept and a portion is missing. The sample holds hundreds of thousands of clones; less than 80% are singletons and the top ten take approximately 1.2%. Sequenced material: CD4+ T cells sorted from blood, taken at week 0. The receptors derive from a human donor with alopecia areata.

Comment on this clone: This same CDR3 is encoded by further DNA sequences in the sample. The V gene is TRBV30, the J gene TRBJ2-4, with a tentative D call TRBD1 (5 bases). Germline V gene lookup returns CDR1 GTSNPN and CDR2 SVGIG (reference sequence). Trimming shortened V by 0 bases and J by 1 base, and 7 bases separated the two germline ends. CDR3 size: 14 residues. The CDR3 is CAWSVAGAKNIQYF. The CDR3 DNA reads TGTGCCTGGAGTGTAGCAGGGGCCAAAAACATTCAGTACTTC.

This chain links TRBV5-1 with TRBJ1-2; 7 bases align to TRBD1. The V segment lost 1 base and the J segment 7 bases; nucleotides outside the gene matches: 7. The CDR3 has 14 amino acids. The germline V gene has CDR1 SGHRS and CDR2 YFSETQ. CDR3 in amino acids: CASSLTGEDGGYTF. CDR3 sequence (DNA): TGCGCCAGCAGCTTGACAGGGGAAGACGGTGGCTACACCTTC.

This chain joins TRBV5-1 and TRBJ2-5; 7 nucleotides agree with TRBD1. The germline V gene has CDR1 SGHRS and CDR2 YFSETQ. CDR3 length: 14 residues. J lost 5 bases, V lost 4 bases, and 8 bases had no gene match. The CDR3 nucleotides are TGCGCCAGCAGCCTGGGACAGTCCGGTGAGACCCAGTACTTC. Translated, it gives CASSLGQSGETQYF. Full variable domain (remainder filled in from reference TRBV5-1 and TRBJ2-5): KAGVTQTPRYLIKTRGQQVTLSCSPISGHRSVSWYQQTPGQGLQFLFEYFSETQRNKGNFPGRFSGRQFSNSRSEMNVSTLELGDSALYLCASSLGQSGETQYFGPGTRLLVL.

The chain recombines TRBV5-4 with TRBJ2-5; D ambiguous. V was cut by 1 base and J by 2 bases, with 9 bases left in between. Looked up from germline, CDR1 is SGHNT and CDR2 is YYREEE (reference sequence). This CDR3 is built from 14 residues. CDR3 amino acids: CASSLLRNQETQYF. The CDR3 bases are TGTGCCAGCAGCTTGTTACGGAATCAAGAGACCCAGTACTTC.

This chain joins TRBV14 and TRBJ2-7; 9 bases are a match to TRBD2. V lost 1 base to trimming and J lost 1 base; unmatched junction nucleotides: 5. CDR3 length: 16 amino acids. Germline CDR1 and CDR2: SGHDN and FVKESK. This chain's CDR3 is CASSQVSTSGSYEQYF. The DNA of the CDR3 is TGTGCCAGCAGCCAAGTCAGCACTAGCGGGTCCTACGAGCAGTACTTC. The full variable domain, with the rest looked up from reference TRBV14 and TRBJ2-7, is EAGVTQFPSHSVIEKGQTVTLRCDPISGHDNLYWYRRVMGKEIKFLLHFVKESKQDESGMPNNRFLAERTGGTYSTLKVQPAELEDSGVYFCASSQVSTSGSYEQYFGPGTRLTVT.

The CDR3 is CASSQRGGQETQYF. The CDR3 bases are TGTGCCAGCAGTCAAAGGGGGGGGCAAGAGACCCAGTACTTC. The V and J genes are TRBV25-1 and TRBJ2-5, with D possibly being TRBD2 (7 bases). Trimming stripped 5 bases from V and 2 bases from J, with 12 bases between. Germline CDR1 MGHDK, CDR2 SYGVNS. This CDR3 contains 14 residues.

The rearrangement joins TRBV29-1 to TRBJ2-5, with TRBD2 as a possible D gene (5 bases). Germline CDR1 SQVTM, CDR2 ANQGSEA. The germline V and J ends were trimmed by 7 bases and 1 base, with 7 bases remaining between them. The CDR3 is 11 residues long. The CDR3 DNA follows: TGCAGCGGAGGGATCCAAGAGACCCAGTACTTC. It translates to CSGGIQETQYF.

The rearrangement links TRBV5-1 to TRBJ1-1; D perhaps matches TRBD1 (6 bases). V was trimmed by 4 bases and J by 1 base, leaving 11 bases between them. The length of the CDR3 is 14 residues. The V gene's germline CDR1 is SGHRS and CDR2 YFSETQ. CDR3 loop: CASSRDTGNTEAFF. DNA of the CDR3: TGCGCCAGCAGCCGGGACACAGGGAACACTGAAGCTTTCTTT.

The chain is built from TRBV30 and TRBJ1-5; the D is unclear. V lost 0 bases, J lost 5 bases, and 8 bases lay in between. The CDR3 sequence is 13 residues long. From germline, CDR1 is GTSNPN and CDR2 SVGIG (reference sequence). The CDR3: CAWSVLADQPQHF. The CDR3 DNA follows: TGTGCCTGGAGTGTACTAGCGGATCAGCCCCAGCATTTT.

The gene calls are TRBV29-1 and TRBJ2-7, with unresolved D. Germline V lookup: CDR1 SQVTM, CDR2 ANQGSEA. V was cut by 5 bases and J by 2 bases, with 10 bases left in between. This CDR3 region has 12 residues. The CDR3 loop reads CSVSAGTYEQYF. CDR3 sequence (DNA): TGCAGCGTTTCGGCAGGAACCTACGAGCAGTACTTC.

The chain recombines TRBV15 with TRBJ2-3; D may be TRBD2 (7 bases). Germline loops: CDR1 LNHNV, CDR2 YYDKDF (reference sequence). CDR3 length: 16 residues. Trimming removed 1 base at V and 5 bases at J, with 16 bases between. CDR3 protein: CATSRGTRGAGDTQYF. The CDR3 nucleotides read TGTGCCACCAGCAGAGGGACACGGGGGGCGGGAGATACGCAGTATTTT.

This clone came up a few times. This chain links TRBV6-1 with TRBJ2-1, with a weak D call TRBD1 (6 bases). The CDR3 has 13 amino acids. The germline V and J ends were trimmed by 7 bases and 8 bases, with 15 bases remaining between them. Germline loops: CDR1 MNHNS, CDR2 SASEGT. The CDR3 spells CASNRVYDHEQFF. The DNA of the CDR3 is TGTGCCAGCAACAGGGTCTATGACCATGAGCAGTTCTTC.

This clone has a handful of counts. V gene TRBV5-1 combines with J gene TRBJ1-1; no firm D call. Germline V gene sequence: CDR1 SGHRS, CDR2 YFSETQ. The CDR3 totals 14 residues. Trimming took off 4 bases at V and 8 bases at J, with 18 bases between the two ends. The CDR3 sequence: CASSVALTAKEAFF. The CDR3, as DNA: TGCGCCAGCAGCGTCGCCTTGACGGCCAAGGAAGCTTTCTTT.